One sample yielded the 9 T cell receptor beta chains listed below, sequenced in a study of blood T cell repertoires in COVID-19. Clones were read by immunoSEQ multiplex PCR, and TCRdb kept only the in-frame ones, dropping some. This table has roughly 380,000 clones, roughly 85% appearing once. The sample taken for sequencing was peripheral blood. These TCRs come from a woman between 18 and 29 years old with acute or convalescent COVID-19.

V usage is TRBV7-9 and J usage is TRBJ2-1; 14 bases fit TRBD2. Per germline, CDR1 SEHNR and CDR2 FQNEAQ (reference sequence). CDR3 length equals 19 residues. Unmatched junction bases numbered 9, after V lost 5 bases and J lost 0 bases. The CDR3 coding sequence is TGTGCCAGCAGCGGAGGGACTAGCGGGAGTAGCGGCTCCTACAATGAGCAGTTCTTC. Its protein product is CASSGGTSGSSGSYNEQFF.

This clone was found many times. This chain uses TRBV24-1 with TRBJ2-7; 12 bases match TRBD2. The CDR3 runs to 15 residues. V shed 6 bases, J shed 1 base, and the junction held 3 bases outside the gene matches. Germline V gives CDR1 KGHDR, CDR2 SFDVKD. CDR3 DNA: TGTGCCACCAGTCCCACTAGCGGGAGGTCCTACGAGCAGTACTTC. Amino acids: CATSPTSGRSYEQYF.

This chain links TRBV2 with TRBJ2-7, with D tentatively TRBD2 (5 bases). CDR1 is SNHLY and CDR2 is FYNNEI in the germline V gene. The V gene lost 6 bases and the J gene lost 2 bases, with 17 bases spanning the gap. There are 15 residues in the CDR3. CDR3 residues: CASRVEGLPPYEQYF. DNA for the CDR3: TGTGCCAGCAGGGTCGAGGGTCTACCTCCCTACGAGCAGTACTTC.

This clone is a singleton in its sample. This rearrangement joins TRBV27 to TRBJ2-1; 7 bases are a match to TRBD1. Losses at the gene ends were 5 bases for V and 6 bases for J; bases not matched to a gene: 13. The germline gives CDR1 MNHEY, CDR2 SMNVEV (reference sequence). The CDR3 has 16 amino acids. CDR3 nucleotides: TGTGCCAGCAGTGGACAGGCGCGAGTGAACATCAATGAGCAGTTCTTC. Translating gives CASSGQARVNINEQFF.

V and J are TRBV9 and TRBJ2-5, with 8 bases aligning to TRBD2. This CDR3 comprises 14 residues. Germline V gives CDR1 SGDLS, CDR2 YYNGEE. Trimming took 4 bases from V and 1 from J; bases not matched to a gene: 3. The CDR3 DNA is TGTGCCAGCAGCCTAAGCGGGGGCCAAGAGACCCAGTACTTC. Amino acid sequence: CASSLSGGQETQYF.

This clone occurred once. The chain uses TRBV5-1 and TRBJ2-3; D is undetermined. V was clipped by 1 base and J by 4 bases, with 10 bases between them. The CDR3 has 14 residues. Germline lookup yields CDR1 SGHRS and CDR2 YFSETQ. The CDR3 DNA reads TGCGCCAGCAGCTTGATCTGGTGGCCAGATACGCAGTATTTT. This gives the protein CASSLIWWPDTQYF.

V and J are TRBV7-6 and TRBJ1-3; the D gene is possibly TRBD1 (6 bases). The CDR3 is 16 amino acids. Trimming pared 5 bases from V and 0 bases from J, leaving 14 bases between. Germline V CDR1 and CDR2: SGHVS, FNYEAQ. In nucleotides, the CDR3 is TGTGCCAGCAGCCCACAGACAGGATCCTCTGGAAACACCATATATTTT. This sequence encodes CASSPQTGSSGNTIYF. The full variable domain, with the rest looked up from reference TRBV7-6 and TRBJ1-3, is GAGVSQSPRYKVTKRGQDVALRCDPISGHVSLYWYRQALGQGPEFLTYFNYEAQQDKSGLPNDRFSAERPEGSISTLTIQRTEQRDSAMYRCASSPQTGSSGNTIYFGEGSWLTVV.

The V call is TRBV6-5, the J call TRBJ1-2; D not certain. Trimming removed 6 bases from V and 3 bases from J, with 8 bases in between. The CDR3 spans 12 residues. Germline CDR1 is MNHEY and CDR2 is SVGAGI. CDR3 amino acids: CASRDGHYGYTF. CDR3 DNA sequence: TGTGCCAGCAGAGATGGGCACTATGGCTACACCTTC.

In its sample, this clone was seen a few times. This chain connects TRBV2 to TRBJ1-1; the D is unclear. Germline-derived CDR1 and CDR2 are SNHLY and FYNNEI. The CDR3 runs 13 residues. V was shortened by 7 bases and J by 4 bases, with 13 bases between the two germline ends. The CDR3: CASTYSTATEAFF. The DNA for the CDR3 is TGTGCCAGCACATACAGTACCGCCACTGAAGCTTTCTTT.